Presented here are 5 T cell receptor beta chains from one specimen sequenced in a study of T cell repertoires in cytomegalovirus infection. TCRdb fed the reads into MiXCR, producing one record per CDR3 protein. The data show nearly 700,000 distinct CDR3 sequences, 30% to 40% seen once. The antigens of these receptors remain unknown. The source material was cultured PBMCs, sampled from culture after CMV antigen stimulation. These receptors originate from a human donor in good health (CMV status not recorded). Some clones in this sample may be carry-over from other donors' samples.

This clonotype was seen a few times. The rearrangement joins TRBV19 to TRBJ2-1; D not certain. This CDR3 contains 13 residues. Trimming removed 6 bases at V and 4 bases at J, with 10 bases between. Per the germline V gene, CDR1 is LNHDA and CDR2 is SQIVND (reference sequence). The DNA of the CDR3 is TGTGCCAGTAGGAGCCTCGTTTACAATGAGCAGTTCTTC. Protein sequence: CASRSLVYNEQFF.

V and J are TRBV27 and TRBJ1-1; 7 nucleotides agree with TRBD1. The junction had 8 bases not matched to a gene; V was cut back by 1 base and J by 3 bases. Germline assignment: CDR1 MNHEY and CDR2 SMNVEV (reference sequence). This CDR3 comprises 16 residues. In DNA, the CDR3 is TGTGCCAGCAGTTTATTCGCGACAGGGACATACACTGAAGCTTTCTTT. Amino acid sequence: CASSLFATGTYTEAFF.

This clonotype was recorded a few times. V is TRBV7-9 and J is TRBJ1-6; D is ambiguous. Trimming left V 6 bases short and J 2 bases short, with 14 bases between. The CDR3 runs to 16 residues. CDR1 is SEHNR and CDR2 is FQNEAQ in the germline V gene (reference sequence). The CDR3 here is CASRTDFGTYNSPLHF. The CDR3 DNA reads TGTGCCAGCAGGACGGACTTCGGGACCTATAATTCACCCCTCCACTTT. Full variable domain (remainder filled in from reference TRBV7-9 and TRBJ1-6): DTGVSQNPRHKITKRGQNVTFRCDPISEHNRLYWYRQTLGQGPEFLTYFQNEAQLEKSRLLSDRFSAERPKGSFSTLEIQRTEQGDSAMYLCASRTDFGTYNSPLHFGNGTRLTVT.

There are many counts of this clonotype. V is TRBV7-2 and J is TRBJ2-7; TRBD1 matches 9 bases. Per the germline V gene, CDR1 is SGHTA and CDR2 is FQGNSA. The CDR3 spans 14 residues. V lost 4 bases and J lost 5; bases outside the gene matches: 6. Here the CDR3 DNA reads TGTGCCAGCAGCTCGTCCGGGACAGGGAACGAGCAGTACTTC. This sequence encodes CASSSSGTGNEQYF.

The chain has TRBV5-4 and TRBJ2-1, with D unresolved. Germline assignment: CDR1 SGHNT and CDR2 YYREEE (reference sequence). Trimming shortened V by 4 bases and J by 7 bases, and 15 bases separated the two germline ends. The CDR3 extends over 14 amino acids. CDR3 protein: CASSPRTLLNEQFF. In DNA, the CDR3 is TGTGCCAGCAGCCCCCGGACCCTACTAAATGAGCAGTTCTTC.